These 6 T cell receptor beta chains share one sample of origin, sequenced in a study of blood T cells in healthy people across ages. Then a second PCR, running roughly 6 to 12 cycles, was carried out with a sample-barcoded 5' primer and a J-beta primer mix. A single record per CDR3 protein comes from TCRdb applying MiXCR to the 5' RACE reads. In the table there are around 1.7 million distinct CDR3 sequences, about 30% of which are singletons. What was sequenced was blood. These receptor sequences come from a woman between 25 and 40 years old in good health.

This chain connects TRBV12-3 or TRBV12-4 to TRBJ1-5; 7 positions agree with TRBD1. The CDR3 is 14 amino acids. J gave up 5 bases and V 6 bases, and 7 bases lay outside the gene matches. Here the CDR3 reads CASRADRPYQPQHF. CDR3 coding DNA: TGTGCCAGCAGGGCGGACAGGCCCTATCAGCCCCAGCATTTT.

Notes on this clonotype: One end of the junction fails to match germline, which may point to a read error. The chain carries TRBV10-2 and TRBJ2-7; no definite D call. Germline CDR1 and CDR2: WSHSY and SAAADI. This CDR3 has 16 amino acids. CDR3 protein: CASSVGSPTQTYEQYF. The CDR3 nucleotides are TGCGCCAGCAGTGTCGGGTCCCCTACGCAAACCTATGAGCAGTACTTC.

This clonotype was recorded a few times. The V call is TRBV5-5, the J call TRBJ2-5, with 11 bases matching TRBD1. The CDR3 totals 13 residues. In germline, CDR1 is SGHKS, CDR2 YYEKEE (reference sequence). V lost 5 bases to trimming and J lost 11 bases; unmatched junction nucleotides: 8. CDR3 DNA: TGTGCCAGCAGTGGGACAGGGGGTTGGGAGCAGTACTTC. Translated, it gives CASSGTGGWEQYF.

For this clonotype: Sequence at one end of the junction differs from germline and may be a read error. CDR3 in DNA: TGCGCCAACAGCCAAGAGGCAGGACTCAATCAGCCCCAGCATTTT. It encodes CANSQEAGLNQPQHF. The chain combines TRBV4-1 with TRBJ1-5; D is unresolved. Germline V lookup: CDR1 MGHRA, CDR2 YSYEKL. The CDR3 is 15 amino acids.

There are many counts of this clonotype. The chain couples TRBV20-1 to TRBJ2-7; D perhaps matches TRBD2 (7 bases). The length of the CDR3 is 17 residues. Germline CDR1 is DFQATT and CDR2 is SNEGSKA (reference sequence). Trimming cost V 2 bases and J 2 bases, with 22 bases left between them. CDR3 in DNA: TGCAGTGCTAGAAAAATGGGACGGGGGGCGGAAACCTACGAGCAGTACTTC. Translated: CSARKMGRGAETYEQYF.

This clonotype was counted a few times. One end of the junction is discordant with germline, which a read error may explain. The chain is built from TRBV7-2 and TRBJ2-1; the D gene is possibly TRBD2 (6 bases). This CDR3 spans 13 amino acids. Germline CDR1 SGHTA, CDR2 FQGNSA. This chain's CDR3 is CASSLAREYEQFF. The DNA of the CDR3 is TGTGCCAGCAGTTTAGCGCGGGAATATGAGCAGTTCTTC.